The clone carrying this TCR beta chain has only a few counts. Its antigen is not identified. The data stem from a study of response to subunit inactivated influenza vaccine. Points from the study as a whole: Few additional T cells are recruited per seasonal influenza vaccination, authors suggested.

TCRdb analysed the RT-PCR reads with MiXCR anew, one entry per CDR3 protein. The table has 550,000 to 800,000 distinct CDR3 sequences, around 14% seen once. The sequence was obtained from a man aged 50-59 years who received an inactivated influenza vaccine. The sequenced sample was PBMCs from blood, obtained around two weeks before vaccination.

The CDR3 region is CAIRGIKEGASGANVLTF. DNA for the CDR3: TGTGCCATCAGGGGGATAAAGGAGGGGGCGTCTGGGGCCAACGTCCTGACTTTC. The chain employs TRBV10-3 and TRBJ2-6, with D possibly matching TRBD1 (7 bases). Deletions cut 6 bases from V and 1 base from J, with 19 bases between. This CDR3 region has 18 residues. The V gene's germline CDR1 is ENHRY and CDR2 SYGVKD.